A single sample gave rise to the 23 T cell receptor beta chains below, sequenced in a study of shared clonotypes between healthy human individuals. The naive CD8 population came from CD45RO-negative cells selected for CCR7, without terminally differentiated effector memory CD45RA+ cells. Data came from immunoSEQ multiplex PCR; TCRdb stores just in-frame clones and leaves some out. This table has millions of clones, approximately 94% appearing once. The specimen was naive CD8+ T cells from PBMCs. Every receptor here comes from a man between 18 and 35 years old in good health. Some clones in this sample may be carry-over from other donors' samples.

This clone occurred once. The chain links TRBV11-2 to TRBJ2-7; D not certain. V lost 4 bases and J 6 bases, leaving 13 bases between the germline ends. The CDR3 has 13 amino acids. The germline gives CDR1 SGHAT, CDR2 FQNNGV. The CDR3 DNA reads TGTGCCAGCAGCTCCGCCGTCTTGGGCGAGCAGTACTTC. This translates into CASSSAVLGEQYF.

This chain connects TRBV28 to TRBJ2-7; D is possibly TRBD2 (8 bases). Germline V CDR1 and CDR2: MDHEN, SYDVKM. V gave up 6 bases and J gave up 9 bases, with 24 bases separating them. This CDR3 region has 15 residues. CDR3: CASSPGTAGVSGQYF. Written as DNA, the CDR3 is TGTGCCAGCAGCCCCGGGACAGCGGGAGTCAGCGGGCAGTACTTC.

As concerns this clone: The sample contains more than one DNA sequence encoding this CDR3. The rearrangement links TRBV9 to TRBJ2-2; D gene ambiguous. Trimming removed 4 bases at V and 6 bases at J, with 7 bases between. Germline CDR1 SGDLS, CDR2 YYNGEE. This CDR3 has 12 residues. In DNA, the CDR3 is TGTGCCAGCAGCACCGGTCCCGGGGAGCTGTTTTTT. Translating it yields CASSTGPGELFF.

Worth noting for this clone: Other DNA sequences in this specimen translate into the identical CDR3. This chain uses TRBV9 with TRBJ2-7; TRBD1 or TRBD2 may be the D gene (5 bases each). Germline CDR1 and CDR2: SGDLS and YYNGEE. V was shortened by 0 bases and J by 4 bases, with 11 bases between the two germline ends. The CDR3 extends over 14 amino acids. The CDR3 region is CASSVGGEGYEQYF. In DNA form, the CDR3 reads TGTGCCAGCAGCGTAGGGGGAGAGGGGTACGAGCAGTACTTC.

This clone has a handful of counts. This chain joins TRBV6-4 and TRBJ2-2; 7 bases map to TRBD2. CDR1 and CDR2 (germline): MRHNA, SNTAGT. V shed 5 bases, J shed 7 bases, and the junction held 7 bases outside the gene matches. The CDR3 runs to 14 residues. The CDR3 loop is CASSRLARYGELFF. The CDR3 nucleotides read TGTGCCAGCAGTCGACTAGCACGTTACGGGGAGCTGTTTTTT.

The chain carries TRBV6-1 and TRBJ1-2, with TRBD1 as a possible D gene (6 bases). CDR1 is MNHNS, CDR2 SASEGT, per germline. Trimming removed 11 bases at V and 3 bases at J, with 16 bases between. The CDR3 covers 13 residues. The CDR3 DNA reads TGTGCCCTAGGCGGGGGGCTTTACTATGGCTACACCTTC. It encodes CALGGGLYYGYTF.

This clone showed up just once. This chain connects TRBV27 to TRBJ2-7; 7 nucleotides match TRBD2. The CDR3 is made up of 14 amino acids. Losses at the gene ends were 4 bases for V and 3 bases for J; bases not matched to a gene: 6. CDR1 is MNHEY and CDR2 is SMNVEV in the germline V gene (reference sequence). This CDR3 is CASSSRGSFYEQYF. CDR3 DNA sequence: TGTGCCAGCAGTTCTCGCGGGAGCTTCTACGAGCAGTACTTC.

A remark on this clone: The junction departs from the called germline gene at one end, perhaps through a read error. CDR3 DNA sequence: TGTGCCAGCAGCGAAGGGACAGGGGAAGTGGTTTACACTGAAGCTTTCTTT. It encodes CASSEGTGEVVYTEAFF. The rearrangement uses TRBV6-1 and TRBJ1-1; 10 nucleotides line up with TRBD1. The germline gives CDR1 MNHNS, CDR2 SASEGT. The CDR3 is 17 amino acids.

The CDR3 DNA reads as TGTGCCAGCAGCTCAACCGGGACCGACGCCTACGAGCAGTACTTC. This encodes CASSSTGTDAYEQYF. The chain combines TRBV7-9 with TRBJ2-7; the D call may be TRBD1 or TRBD2 (5 bases each). V lost 4 bases and J 2 bases, leaving 15 bases between the germline ends. Per germline, CDR1 SEHNR and CDR2 FQNEAQ (reference sequence). The CDR3 sequence is 15 residues long.

The chain recombines TRBV7-6 with TRBJ1-1; TRBD1 is a possible D gene (5 bases). CDR3 size: 13 residues. Germline values: CDR1 SGHVS, CDR2 FNYEAQ. V lost 4 bases to trimming and J lost 1 base, with 7 bases between them. The CDR3 is CASSYGQNTEAFF. CDR3 DNA sequence: TGTGCCAGCAGCTACGGACAGAACACTGAAGCTTTCTTT.

The V gene is TRBV11-2, the J gene TRBJ2-6, with D uncertain. The V end lost 5 bases, the J end lost 0 bases, and 8 bases lay between the germline ends. The CDR3 runs 15 residues. The germline CDR1 and CDR2 sequences are SGHAT and FQNNGV. The CDR3 nucleotides are TGTGCCAGCAGCCCTTGGTACTCTGGGGCCAACGTCCTGACTTTC. This translates into CASSPWYSGANVLTF.

The gene calls are TRBV11-3 and TRBJ2-2; a weak D match, TRBD1 (7 bases). Trimming removed 8 bases from V and 4 bases from J, with 14 bases in between. CDR1 is SGHNT and CDR2 is YENEEA in the germline V gene. The CDR3 covers 14 residues. The CDR3 coding sequence is TGTGCCAGCCGGAGGGGGCTGGGCACCGGGGAGCTGTTTTTT. Its translation: CASRRGLGTGELFF.

Note on this clone: In the same sample, other DNA sequences code for this CDR3. The chain carries TRBV15 and TRBJ2-2; D uncertain. V was clipped by 2 bases and J by 5 bases, with 3 bases between them. Germline-derived CDR1 and CDR2 are LNHNV and YYDKDF (reference sequence). CDR3 length equals 12 residues. The CDR3, as DNA: TGTGCCACCAGCAGAACTACCGGGGAGCTGTTTTTT. Amino acids: CATSRTTGELFF.

V and J are TRBV6-4 and TRBJ1-2; 7 positions match TRBD1. This CDR3 comprises 13 residues. J lost 8 bases, V lost 0 bases, and 3 bases had no gene match. CDR1 and CDR2 (germline): MRHNA, SNTAGT. The CDR3 reads CASSDSTGFGYTF. For the CDR3, the DNA is TGTGCCAGCAGTGACTCGACAGGGTTCGGCTACACCTTC.

The chain carries TRBV2 and TRBJ1-5, with D unresolved. Germline V gene lookup returns CDR1 SNHLY and CDR2 FYNNEI. V was pared by 4 bases and J by 5 bases, with 15 bases between. CDR3 size: 15 residues. CDR3 protein: CASSVGGGAYQPQHF. Here the CDR3 DNA reads TGTGCCAGCAGTGTAGGAGGTGGCGCGTATCAGCCCCAGCATTTT.

This clone was counted a single time. The V gene is TRBV4-3, the J gene TRBJ2-7; 8 bases are shared with TRBD2. Per the germline V gene, CDR1 is LGHNA and CDR2 is YSLEER. This CDR3 is 16 amino acids long. The trim removed 2 bases at V and 0 bases at J, leaving 6 bases unmatched. The chain's CDR3 is CASSQSRGRRSYEQYF. The CDR3 region has the DNA TGCGCCAGCAGCCAATCCCGCGGGAGGCGCTCCTACGAGCAGTACTTC.

This sequence joins TRBV6-5 and TRBJ2-1; TRBD1 matches 7 bases. Germline trimming cut 4 bases from V and 4 bases from J; bases unmatched to any gene: 10. The CDR3 contains 16 residues. Germline lookup yields CDR1 MNHEY and CDR2 SVGAGI. The CDR3 coding sequence is TGTGCCAGCAGTTTACAAGACAGGGTCCAATACAATGAGCAGTTCTTC. It codes for CASSLQDRVQYNEQFF.

The genes are TRBV9 and TRBJ2-1; 9 bases map to TRBD2. Trimming cost V 0 bases and J 3 bases; bases outside gene matches: 4. From germline, CDR1 is SGDLS and CDR2 YYNGEE. The length of the CDR3 is 16 residues. CDR3 sequence reads: CASSVVALAGYNEQFF. The CDR3 DNA sequence: TGTGCCAGCAGCGTAGTCGCACTAGCGGGCTACAATGAGCAGTTCTTC.

This chain's CDR3 is CASSKWLGDTDTQYF. The CDR3 nucleotides are TGTGCCAGCAGCAAATGGCTGGGGGACACAGATACGCAGTATTTT. J is TRBJ2-3 and V is TRBV21-1. TRBV21-1 is classified as a pseudogene. This CDR3 is 15 amino acids long.

V and J are TRBV6-5 and TRBJ2-7; 11 bases map to TRBD2. V dropped 4 bases and J dropped 7; count of bases not matched to a gene: 9. This CDR3 has 15 residues. From germline, CDR1 is MNHEY and CDR2 SVGAGI. CDR3 DNA: TGTGCCAGCAGTTTCGGGACTAGCGGTGGCGGGGAGCAGTACTTC. Its translation is CASSFGTSGGGEQYF.

This chain links TRBV5-6 with TRBJ1-1; a weak D match, TRBD1 (6 bases). CDR3 length: 18 residues. Germline V CDR1 and CDR2: SGHDT, YYEEEE. Trimming left V 0 bases short and J 2 bases short, with 20 bases between. CDR3 amino acids: CASSLGLGGRGPNTEAFF. DNA of the CDR3: TGTGCCAGCAGCTTGGGGTTGGGGGGCCGAGGACCCAACACTGAAGCTTTCTTT.

The rearrangement joins TRBV7-9 to TRBJ1-3, with D hard to call. The germline gives CDR1 SEHNR, CDR2 FQNEAQ (reference sequence). This CDR3 has 12 amino acids. V was shortened by 5 bases and J by 2 bases, with 4 bases between the two germline ends. The DNA for the CDR3 is TGTGCCAGCAGCGGTGCTGGAAACACCATATATTTT. It is translated as CASSGAGNTIYF. Filled out from reference TRBV7-9 and TRBJ1-3, the complete variable domain reads DTGVSQNPRHKITKRGQNVTFRCDPISEHNRLYWYRQTLGQGPEFLTYFQNEAQLEKSRLLSDRFSAERPKGSFSTLEIQRTEQGDSAMYLCASSGAGNTIYFGEGSWLTVV.

The rearrangement uses TRBV7-2 and TRBJ2-7; perhaps TRBD1 as D (6 bases). CDR3 length equals 14 residues. CDR1 is SGHTA and CDR2 is FQGNSA in the germline V gene. V was trimmed by 3 bases and J by 2 bases, leaving 11 bases between them. CDR3 nucleotides: TGTGCCAGCAGCTTTCTGGGACATCCCTACGAGCAGTACTTC. Translation gives CASSFLGHPYEQYF.